These 28 T cell receptor beta chains were sequenced from one sample in a study of blood T cell repertoires in COVID-19 (dated by TCRdb to 2020 to 2022). Libraries were built with the immunoSEQ multiplex PCR assay. TCRdb's version of the immuneACCESS table is confined to in-frame rearrangements and falls short of the full clone set. An unresolved V gene accounts for under half of the shortfall where checked; the remainder is of unknown origin. This sample has about 300,000 clones in its table, and over 75% of those were observed once. The ten largest clones represent approximately 12% of the sample. Sequencing was carried out using peripheral blood. The receptor source for this set is a human donor in a cohort sampled during active COVID-19.

The chain is built from TRBV5-8 and TRBJ1-2; D not resolved. The V end lost 2 bases, the J end lost 3 bases, and 11 bases lay between the germline ends. This CDR3 spans 14 amino acids. CDR1 is SGHTS, CDR2 YDEGEE, per germline. The CDR3 sequence is CASSFWESDYGYTF. For the CDR3, the DNA is TGTGCCAGCAGCTTTTGGGAGTCTGACTATGGCTACACCTTC.

The rearrangement uses TRBV9 and TRBJ2-3; 9 bases match TRBD2. Germline loops: CDR1 SGDLS, CDR2 YYNGEE. The CDR3 contains 15 residues. Trimming at V came to 5 bases and at J to 2 bases, leaving 6 bases not matched to a gene. This chain's CDR3 is CASRGGTSPTDTQYF. DNA of the CDR3: TGTGCCAGCAGAGGAGGGACTAGCCCCACAGATACGCAGTATTTT.

This clone was seen just once. This CDR3 is CASSQDLTGTSYNEQFF. The CDR3 DNA reads TGTGCCAGCAGCCAAGATCTCACCGGGACTAGCTACAATGAGCAGTTCTTC. The J gene is TRBJ2-1, the V gene TRBV4-2, with 8 bases fitting TRBD2. CDR1 and CDR2 (germline): LGHNA, YNFKEQ. V lost 0 bases, J lost 3 bases, and 7 bases stayed unmatched. CDR3 length equals 17 residues.

The rearrangement joins TRBV13 to TRBJ2-3, with 14 bases identical to TRBD2. The germline CDR1 and CDR2 sequences are PRHDT and FYEKMQ (reference sequence). After removal of 5 bases from V and 4 bases from J, the junction contained 8 bases not matched to a gene. The CDR3 has 17 amino acids. The CDR3 sequence is CASSRNWGLAGADTQYF. The CDR3 nucleotides read TGTGCCAGCAGCCGTAATTGGGGACTAGCGGGGGCAGATACGCAGTATTTT.

The J gene is TRBJ1-6, the V gene TRBV18, with 8 positions matching TRBD1. J was trimmed by 7 bases and V by 6 bases; bases with no gene match: 5. The CDR3 contains 14 residues. Germline values: CDR1 KGHSH, CDR2 LQKENI. CDR3 DNA: TGTGCCAGCTCCCCCGACAGGGGAAATTCACCCCTCCACTTT. This gives the protein CASSPDRGNSPLHF. Full variable domain (missing parts from reference TRBV18 and TRBJ1-6): NAGVMQNPRHLVRRRGQEARLRCSPMKGHSHVYWYRQLPEEGLKFMVYLQKENIIDESGMPKERFSAEFPKEGPSILRIQQVVRGDSAAYFCASSPDRGNSPLHFGNGTRLTVT.

The chain has TRBV7-2 and TRBJ2-1; D may be TRBD2 (5 bases). The germline gives CDR1 SGHTA, CDR2 FQGNSA. The CDR3 loop spans 14 amino acids. Trimming pared 5 bases from V and 8 bases from J, leaving 16 bases between. Here the CDR3 reads CASSTTPGSYEQFF. The CDR3 DNA reads as TGTGCCAGCAGCACCACCCCGGGATCCTATGAGCAGTTCTTC.

This chain joins TRBV28 and TRBJ1-2; no clear D gene. This CDR3 is built from 12 residues. CDR1 is MDHEN and CDR2 is SYDVKM in the germline V gene. V lost 2 bases to trimming and J lost 7 bases, with 8 bases between them. CDR3 protein: CASSLGGGGYTF. CDR3 nucleotides: TGTGCCAGCAGTTTAGGTGGCGGTGGCTACACCTTC.

V usage is TRBV9 and J usage is TRBJ2-1; TRBD2 agrees at 7 bases. Germline CDR1 and CDR2: SGDLS and YYNGEE. This CDR3 spans 15 amino acids. The trim removed 1 base at V and 10 bases at J, leaving 11 bases unmatched. The CDR3 here is CASSVPGTIRGEQFF. The CDR3 region has the DNA TGTGCCAGCAGCGTACCCGGGACTATACGAGGGGAGCAGTTCTTC.

J is TRBJ2-5 and V is TRBV5-1; TRBD1 agrees at 9 bases. CDR1 is SGHRS and CDR2 is YFSETQ in the germline V gene. The CDR3 covers 15 residues. V was clipped by 0 bases and J by 5 bases; unmatched bases: 5. The CDR3 region is CASSLGRTGVETQYF. The CDR3 DNA follows: TGCGCCAGCAGCTTGGGACGGACAGGGGTGGAGACCCAGTACTTC.

The V and J genes are TRBV6-5 and TRBJ1-2, with 8 bases fitting TRBD1. Germline trimming cut 6 bases from V and 3 bases from J; bases unmatched to any gene: 3. The germline CDR1 and CDR2 sequences are MNHEY and SVGAGI. CDR3 length equals 13 residues. The CDR3 reads CASRKTGDYGYTF. CDR3 nucleotide sequence: TGTGCCAGCAGGAAGACAGGGGACTATGGCTACACCTTC.

This clone was seen just once. The CDR3: CASSQEISGAYEQYF. In DNA, the CDR3 is TGTGCCAGCAGCCAAGAAATTAGCGGGGCCTACGAGCAGTACTTC. The chain has TRBV4-2 and TRBJ2-7; TRBD2 matches at 8 bases. The germline V gene has CDR1 LGHNA and CDR2 YNFKEQ. The ends lost 0 bases at V and 2 bases at J; junction bases unmatched: 3. This CDR3 is built from 15 residues.

This chain connects TRBV7-3 to TRBJ2-7; no clear D. In germline, CDR1 is SGHTA, CDR2 FQGTGA. Trimming left V 1 base short and J 5 bases short, with 9 bases between. CDR3 length: 13 amino acids. CDR3 bases: TGTGCCAGCAGCTTAAGTCGGTTTGACGAGCAGTACTTC. Its translation is CASSLSRFDEQYF.

V and J are TRBV2 and TRBJ1-2; D not certain. This CDR3 is built from 15 residues. Germline loops: CDR1 SNHLY, CDR2 FYNNEI. V was pared by 0 bases and J by 7 bases, with 15 bases between. The CDR3: CASSEARVRRGGYTF. The CDR3 DNA sequence: TGTGCCAGCAGTGAAGCGCGTGTGCGGCGGGGTGGCTACACCTTC.

V is TRBV3-1 (or the pseudogene TRBV3-2) and J is TRBJ2-7, with a weak D call TRBD1 (6 bases). The germline CDR1 and CDR2 sequences are LGHDT and YNNKEL (reference sequence). The CDR3 consists of 13 residues. Trimming pared 1 base from V and 6 bases from J, leaving 10 bases between. CDR3 DNA sequence: TGTGCCAGCAGCCAAGCCCCCAGGGGCGAGCAGTACTTC. It specifies CASSQAPRGEQYF.

This clone has just one count. CDR3 in amino acids: CASRTPGGNEQFF. CDR3 nucleotides: TGTGCCAGCAGAACGCCAGGGGGCAATGAGCAGTTCTTC. The V call is TRBV28, the J call TRBJ2-1, with 7 nucleotides matching TRBD1. This CDR3 spans 13 amino acids. V lost 6 bases, J lost 6 bases, and 5 bases stayed unmatched. Germline CDR1 is MDHEN and CDR2 is SYDVKM.

This chain joins TRBV5-8 and TRBJ2-1, with D unresolved. The ends were cut back, 0 bases at V and 5 bases at J, with 18 bases in the middle. Germline loops: CDR1 SGHTS, CDR2 YDEGEE. CDR3 length: 17 amino acids. The CDR3 here is CASSLGVRLRPDNEQFF. As DNA, the CDR3 is TGTGCCAGCAGCTTGGGAGTCAGGCTGCGACCCGACAATGAGCAGTTCTTC.

This chain links TRBV7-9 with TRBJ2-7; a weak D match, TRBD2 (6 bases). Between the trimmed V and J ends, which lost 3 bases and 5 bases, there was a span of 20 bases. This CDR3 is built from 16 residues. Germline CDR1 and CDR2: SEHNR and FQNEAQ (reference sequence). CDR3: CASSFVKGRGGNEQYF. CDR3 coding DNA: TGTGCCAGCAGCTTTGTTAAAGGCCGTGGCGGGAACGAGCAGTACTTC.

The chain couples TRBV18 to TRBJ2-5; D gene unclear. Germline-derived CDR1 and CDR2 are KGHSH and LQKENI. CDR3 length equals 15 residues. The germline V and J ends were trimmed by 2 bases and 7 bases, with 17 bases remaining between them. CDR3 loop: CASSPILQLVGTQYF. The CDR3 coding sequence is TGTGCCAGCTCACCAATCTTACAGTTAGTGGGGACCCAGTACTTC.

The chain couples TRBV13 to TRBJ1-4; D not certain. Between the trimmed V and J ends, which lost 5 bases and 6 bases, there was a span of 13 bases. There are 14 residues in the CDR3. The germline V gene has CDR1 PRHDT and CDR2 FYEKMQ (reference sequence). The chain's CDR3 is CASSVRSPDEKLFF. CDR3 DNA sequence: TGTGCCAGCAGCGTCAGGTCGCCGGATGAAAAACTGTTTTTT.

The chain uses TRBV7-2 and TRBJ2-1; 16 positions match TRBD2. Trimming cost V 5 bases and J 6 bases; bases outside gene matches: 10. The CDR3 runs to 18 residues. CDR1 SGHTA and CDR2 FQGNSA come from the germline V gene. CDR3 in DNA: TGTGCCAGCAGCAAGGGACTAGCGGGAGGGTCAACGGGCAATGAGCAGTTCTTC. Translating it yields CASSKGLAGGSTGNEQFF.

The V gene is TRBV4-1, the J gene TRBJ2-5, with D tentatively TRBD1 (6 bases). CDR1 MGHRA and CDR2 YSYEKL come from the germline V gene. The CDR3 runs to 14 residues. The germline V and J ends were trimmed by 2 bases and 4 bases, with 11 bases remaining between them. The CDR3 sequence: CASSQQQGRETQYF. The CDR3 DNA sequence: TGCGCCAGCAGCCAACAACAGGGTAGAGAGACCCAGTACTTC.

The chain combines TRBV7-3 with TRBJ2-1, with 11 nucleotides matching TRBD1. Germline V CDR1 and CDR2: SGHTA, FQGTGA. The CDR3 covers 16 residues. V lost 4 bases, J lost 9 bases, and 11 bases stayed unmatched. The CDR3 is CASSSRGTGGLGEQFF. Written as DNA, the CDR3 is TGTGCCAGCAGCTCCCGAGGGACAGGGGGATTAGGTGAGCAGTTCTTC.

The chain joins TRBV18 to TRBJ2-2; 7 bases agree with TRBD2. The CDR3 sequence is 17 residues long. The germline gives CDR1 KGHSH, CDR2 LQKENI. J was trimmed by 2 bases and V by 4 bases; bases with no gene match: 10. The CDR3 DNA reads TGTGCCAGCTCACAAGCGGCGGGAGTTACTAACACCGGGGAGCTGTTTTTT. Amino acids: CASSQAAGVTNTGELFF.

This chain uses TRBV7-2 with TRBJ1-1; D is undetermined. CDR1 is SGHTA, CDR2 FQGNSA, per germline. Trimming pared 1 base from V and 0 bases from J, leaving 6 bases between. The CDR3 has 14 amino acids. CDR3 DNA sequence: TGTGCCAGCAGCTTAGGGGCCATGAACACTGAAGCTTTCTTT. Translating gives CASSLGAMNTEAFF. The full variable domain, in which reference TRBV7-2 and TRBJ1-1 provide the parts outside the CDR3, is GAGVSQSPSNKVTEKGKDVELRCDPISGHTALYWYRQSLGQGLEFLIYFQGNSAPDKSGLPSDRFSAERTGGSVSTLTIQRTQQEDSAVYLCASSLGAMNTEAFFGQGTRLTVV.

The chain links TRBV28 to TRBJ1-5, with a tentative D call TRBD1 (5 bases). V was pared by 6 bases and J by 1 base, with 13 bases between. The CDR3 sequence is 15 residues long. The germline V gene encodes CDR1 MDHEN and CDR2 SYDVKM. This CDR3 reads CASRSQGGSNQPQHF. The CDR3, as DNA: TGTGCCAGCAGGTCCCAGGGCGGAAGCAATCAGCCCCAGCATTTT.

The chain uses TRBV19 and TRBJ2-1; 8 positions agree with TRBD2. This CDR3 spans 17 amino acids. Germline V gene lookup returns CDR1 LNHDA and CDR2 SQIVND (reference sequence). V lost 0 bases, J lost 3 bases, and 7 bases stayed unmatched. The CDR3 loop is CASSIDGLAGIYNEQFF. The CDR3 nucleotides read TGTGCCAGTAGTATAGATGGTCTAGCGGGTATCTACAATGAGCAGTTCTTC.

This chain joins TRBV7-9 and TRBJ1-4, with 7 bases that match TRBD1. This CDR3 contains 17 residues. Trimming removed 5 bases from V and 3 bases from J; junction bases left unmatched: 12. CDR1 and CDR2 (germline): SEHNR, FQNEAQ (reference sequence). The CDR3 here is CASSPGGREWANEKLFF. CDR3 in DNA: TGTGCCAGCAGCCCAGGGGGGCGTGAATGGGCTAATGAAAAACTGTTTTTT.

The J gene is TRBJ2-4, the V gene TRBV7-2, with D perhaps TRBD2 (5 bases). The CDR3 has 13 residues. Germline lookup yields CDR1 SGHTA and CDR2 FQGNSA. Trimming took 4 bases from V and 8 from J, leaving 12 bases between them. The DNA of the CDR3 is TGTGCCAGCAGCTATACTAGAACGGACATTCAGTACTTC. Encoded protein: CASSYTRTDIQYF.